What follows are 11 T cell receptor beta chains derived from one specimen sequenced in a study of OX40 agonist ivuxolimab in advanced cancers. Library generation was performed with the immunoSEQ multiplex PCR assay. TCRdb limited this immuneACCESS table to in-frame rearrangements with V and J called. A share of clones is missing; checked studies link under half to unresolved V genes, and the rest is unexplained. The sample records approximately 91,000 clones, 86% of which are singletons. Less than 2% of the sample is held by the ten biggest clonotypes. The sequenced sample was CD4+ or CD8+ T cells sorted from blood, obtained in a trial of the OX40 agonist ivuxolimab. All receptors come from an adult with an advanced solid tumor such as melanoma, head and neck, liver or kidney cancer.

The chain links TRBV14 to TRBJ1-4; the match to TRBD1 covers 7 bases. The germline gives CDR1 SGHDN, CDR2 FVKESK. This CDR3 is built from 15 residues. The V segment lost 6 bases and the J segment 8 bases; nucleotides outside the gene matches: 12. The CDR3 DNA reads TGTGCCAGCAGAATGGGACAGTCTCATCGGGAAAAACTGTTTTTT. Translated, it gives CASRMGQSHREKLFF.

As DNA, the CDR3 is TGCGCCAGCAGCACGGGACAGGGAGGGACTGAAGCTTTCTTT. Protein sequence: CASSTGQGGTEAFF. This rearrangement joins TRBV5-1 to TRBJ1-1; 9 bases fit TRBD1. V dropped 4 bases and J dropped 5; count of bases not matched to a gene: 6. Germline V gene data show CDR1 as SGHRS and CDR2 as YFSETQ. This CDR3 has 14 residues.

The rearrangement uses TRBV4-2 and TRBJ2-3, with 7 positions matching TRBD1. V shed 4 bases and J 2 bases; nucleotides not matched to a gene: 6. This CDR3 has 15 residues. CDR1 is LGHNA, CDR2 YNFKEQ, per germline. CDR3 protein: CASSPGRGFTDTQYF. The DNA for the CDR3 is TGTGCCAGCAGCCCAGGCAGGGGGTTCACAGATACGCAGTATTTT.

The V gene is TRBV10-2, the J gene TRBJ2-3; 10 nucleotides match TRBD2. The junction had 14 bases not matched to a gene; V was cut back by 4 bases and J by 4 bases. Germline values: CDR1 WSHSY, CDR2 SAAADI. This CDR3 has 18 residues. CDR3 in DNA: TGCGCCAGCAGTGTAATTCGCCAGCGGGGGGGCCGGGCAGATACGCAGTATTTT. Translation gives CASSVIRQRGGRADTQYF.

This chain connects TRBV7-9 to TRBJ1-5; D not certain. The germline V gene has CDR1 SEHNR and CDR2 FQNEAQ (reference sequence). The V gene lost 5 bases and the J gene lost 3 bases, with 17 bases spanning the gap. The CDR3 extends over 16 amino acids. The chain's CDR3 is CASSHQALSDNQPQHF. The CDR3, as DNA: TGTGCCAGCAGCCACCAGGCTCTTTCGGACAATCAGCCCCAGCATTTT.

This chain joins TRBV28 and TRBJ1-2, with D uncertain. Germline loops: CDR1 MDHEN, CDR2 SYDVKM. Between the trimmed V and J ends, which lost 6 bases and 6 bases, there was a span of 17 bases. The CDR3 extends over 14 amino acids. CDR3 sequence: CASSLSPARNGYTF. The CDR3 DNA sequence: TGTGCCAGCAGCCTGAGTCCCGCCAGAAATGGCTACACCTTC.

The V and J genes are TRBV7-8 and TRBJ1-4; D is undetermined. Trimming shortened V by 3 bases and J by 0 bases, and 5 bases separated the two germline ends. The CDR3 contains 14 residues. The V gene's germline CDR1 is SGHVS and CDR2 FQNEAQ. CDR3 amino acids: CASSFSATNEKLFF. The CDR3 nucleotides read TGTGCCAGCAGCTTCAGTGCAACTAATGAAAAACTGTTTTTT.

The chain couples TRBV7-2 to TRBJ1-2; 9 nucleotides agree with TRBD1. The CDR3 runs 16 residues. The V and J ends lost 5 bases and 8 bases, in that order; junction bases with no gene match: 15. From germline, CDR1 is SGHTA and CDR2 FQGNSA. Here the CDR3 reads CASSVDRGAPLGGYTF. DNA of the CDR3: TGTGCCAGCAGCGTCGACAGGGGGGCCCCATTGGGCGGCTACACCTTC.

The V gene is TRBV28, the J gene TRBJ2-5; D is possibly TRBD1 or TRBD2 (6 bases each). The CDR3 is 15 amino acids. Germline assignment: CDR1 MDHEN and CDR2 SYDVKM. The V end was cut by 7 bases, the J end by 4 bases, with 19 bases between. CDR3 nucleotide sequence: TGTGCCAGCAACACCGAAAGGGGGGCCCGAGAGACCCAGTACTTC. Amino acids: CASNTERGARETQYF.

This clone was seen once. The chain recombines TRBV11-1 with TRBJ2-1; D might be TRBD1 (6 bases). Trimming stripped 5 bases from V and 4 bases from J, with 12 bases between. The CDR3 runs to 14 residues. The germline V gene has CDR1 SGHAT and CDR2 FQDESV (reference sequence). CDR3 sequence (DNA): TGTGCCAGCAGCCCGGACAGACTGTACAATGAGCAGTTCTTC. Translating it yields CASSPDRLYNEQFF. Filled out from reference TRBV11-1 and TRBJ2-1, the complete variable domain reads EAEVAQSPRYKITEKSQAVAFWCDPISGHATLYWYRQILGQGPELLVQFQDESVVDDSQLPKDRFSAERLKGVDSTLKIQPAELGDSAMYLCASSPDRLYNEQFFGPGTRLTVL.

This clone showed up just a few times. Here the CDR3 reads CASSKRLAGGLSTDTQYF. The CDR3, as DNA: TGTGCCAGCAGCAAACGACTAGCGGGGGGGCTCAGCACAGATACGCAGTATTTT. V and J are TRBV5-4 and TRBJ2-3; 14 bases are shared with TRBD2. Germline trimming cut 4 bases from V and 0 bases from J; bases unmatched to any gene: 7. Germline-derived CDR1 and CDR2 are SGHNT and YYREEE (reference sequence). This CDR3 is 18 amino acids long.